This T cell receptor (beta chain) was sequenced for a study of cytomegalovirus exposure and HLA in healthy donors. Remarks on this clone: Its target is not known.

Notes on the study in general: The CMV antigen specificity of a few CMV-associated chains was confirmed through in vitro analysis. A later examination showed that TCR association rates differed by HLA locus, with DRB1 most and HLA-C fewest.

Primers: 60 Vbeta forward and 13 Jbeta reverse. Libraries were prepared by immunoSEQ multiplex PCR; TCRdb keeps only in-frame clonotypes and omits some of them. The sample has 90,000 or so clones, over 55% seen once. The CDR3 totals 13 residues. V gave up 2 bases and J gave up 8 bases, with 12 bases separating them. Germline CDR1 MNHEY, CDR2 SVGAGI. The genes are TRBV6-5 and TRBJ1-1, with a weak D call TRBD1 (6 bases). This receptor was taken from a boy younger than 18 in good health and CMV-seropositive. The sequenced sample consisted of PBMCs. The CDR3 spells CASSYTGQFEAFF. The CDR3 DNA reads TGTGCCAGCAGTTACACAGGACAGTTCGAAGCTTTCTTT.